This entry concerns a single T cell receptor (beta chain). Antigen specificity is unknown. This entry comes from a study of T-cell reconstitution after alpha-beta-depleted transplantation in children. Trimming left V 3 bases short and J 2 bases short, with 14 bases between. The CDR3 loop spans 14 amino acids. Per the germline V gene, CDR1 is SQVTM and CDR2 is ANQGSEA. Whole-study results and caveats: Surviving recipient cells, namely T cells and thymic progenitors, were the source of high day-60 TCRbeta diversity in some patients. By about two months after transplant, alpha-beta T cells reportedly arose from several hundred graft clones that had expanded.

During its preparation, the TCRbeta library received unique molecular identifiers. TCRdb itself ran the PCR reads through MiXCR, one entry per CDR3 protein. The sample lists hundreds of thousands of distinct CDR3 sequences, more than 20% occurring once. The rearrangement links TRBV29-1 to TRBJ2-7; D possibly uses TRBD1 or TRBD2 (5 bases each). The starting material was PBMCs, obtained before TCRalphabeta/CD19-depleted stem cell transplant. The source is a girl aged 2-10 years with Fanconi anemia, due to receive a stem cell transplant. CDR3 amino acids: CSVEGVGATYEQYF. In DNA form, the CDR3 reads TGCAGCGTTGAGGGGGTCGGAGCCACCTACGAGCAGTACTTC.